The clone carrying this TCR beta chain came up many times. Its antigen remains unknown. The data originate from a study of T cells after yellow fever vaccination. One entry per CDR3 protein, called by TCRdb with MiXCR from the 5' RACE reads. Here the sample spans 620,000 or so distinct CDR3 sequences, about a sixth being singletons. Study-level findings and limits: The secondary response was weaker but peaked faster, day 5 versus 15. The CD4 and CD8 compartments had a small share of their clonotypes in common.

The sequence was collected from a young man who received the YFV17D yellow fever vaccine. The sequencing used PBMCs, collected about 5 days after the first yellow fever vaccination.

CDR3 sequence reads: CASLWGETQYF. The CDR3 DNA is TGTGCCAGCTTGTGGGGAGAGACCCAGTACTTC. The V gene is TRBV12-3 or TRBV12-4, the J gene TRBJ2-5; D remains unclear. This CDR3 comprises 11 residues. V was pared by 8 bases and J by 4 bases, with 8 bases between.